This TCR beta chain emerged from a study of blood T cell repertoires in COVID-19. On the study more broadly: There were acute and convalescent COVID-19 samples, and they came from the United States, Italy and Spain. PBMCs, B-cell-depleted T cells, or T cells provided the cDNA or gDNA that made up the material.

As processed by the authors: Quantification of nucleated cells was approximated via reference gene primer amplification. Repertoires were generated with immunoSEQ multiplex PCR, while TCRdb's copy carries only in-frame clones and drops some. V, J and clone size derive from that table, while D and trimming were established from the DNA sequence. The sample records approximately 150,000 clones, roughly 84% being singletons. Looked up from germline, CDR1 is MNHEY and CDR2 is SMNVEV (reference sequence). The length of the CDR3 is 16 residues. Trimming removed 7 bases from V and 1 base from J, with 17 bases in between.

Sequenced sample: peripheral blood. The origin of this receptor is a human donor with acute or convalescent COVID-19. The donor label of this sample is uncertain. The V gene is TRBV27, the J gene TRBJ1-5; D perhaps matches TRBD1 (5 bases). The CDR3 coding sequence is TGTGCCAGCACTATTGATCACAGGCAGAGCAATCAGCCCCAGCATTTT. It yields the protein CASTIDHRQSNQPQHF.